These 17 T cell receptor beta chains were all obtained from the same sample, sequenced in a study of glioma-infiltrating T cells. Using RNA template, CDR3s of TCR alpha and beta were amplified with iRepertoire arm-PCR. TCRdb re-called the multiplex PCR reads with MiXCR, one entry per CDR3 protein. This table has 100,000 to 150,000 distinct CDR3 sequences, around 23% appearing once. Input material: glioma tissue, nonneoplastic brain tissue, or PBMCs (not recorded which). All receptors derive from a human donor with low-grade glioma or glioblastoma, undergoing nonglioma brain surgery, or in good health (not recorded which).

This clonotype was observed many times. The V gene is TRBV20-1, the J gene TRBJ2-7; a possible D gene is TRBD2 (6 bases). Trimming cost V 7 bases and J 2 bases, with 15 bases left between them. This CDR3 contains 13 residues. CDR1 and CDR2 (germline): DFQATT, SNEGSKA (reference sequence). CDR3 coding DNA: TGCAGTGTAGCGGCGAGGAGGACCTACGAGCAGTACTTC. Translation gives CSVAARRTYEQYF.

A word on this clonotype: With a much larger clone just one base away, this may be a read error. The conserved final phenylalanine or tryptophan is absent from the CDR3, which likely points to a read error. V usage is TRBV10-3 and J usage is TRBJ1-6, with a tentative D call TRBD1 (5 bases). Deletions cut 5 bases from V and 7 bases from J, with 9 bases between. CDR3 length: 13 amino acids. Germline V lookup: CDR1 ENHRY, CDR2 SYGVKD. In nucleotides, the CDR3 is TGTGCCATCAGTCGCGGGGCCAATTCACCCCTCCACCTT. Translating it yields CAISRGANSPLHL.

Worth noting for this clonotype: A much larger clone lies one base from this, so it may be a read error. This rearrangement joins TRBV5-5 to TRBJ2-7, with 10 bases lining up with TRBD1. The junction had 9 bases not matched to a gene; V was cut back by 5 bases and J by 7 bases. CDR3 size: 14 residues. Germline V lookup: CDR1 SGHKS, CDR2 YYEKEE (reference sequence). DNA of the CDR3: TGTGCCAGCAGATTAGGACAGGGGGGCGCGGAGCAGTACTTC. Its protein is CASRLGQGGAEQYF.

The sample holds many counts of this clonotype. V is TRBV28 and J is TRBJ2-3; D may be TRBD1 (6 bases). V lost 3 bases, J lost 7 bases, and 11 bases lay in between. The length of the CDR3 is 13 residues. Germline values: CDR1 MDHEN, CDR2 SYDVKM. DNA of the CDR3: TGTGCCAGCAGTTTCAACAGGGATTATACGCAGTATTTT. It encodes CASSFNRDYTQYF.

This clonotype came up many times. V gene TRBV29-1 combines with J gene TRBJ1-1; a possible D gene is TRBD1 (6 bases). The CDR3 runs to 11 residues. V gave up 4 bases and J gave up 8 bases, with 11 bases separating them. The V gene's germline CDR1 is SQVTM and CDR2 ANQGSEA. In DNA, the CDR3 is TGCAGCGTTGCAAGAGGGGGAGAAGCTTTCTTT. It encodes CSVARGGEAFF.

The sample holds many counts of this clonotype. The chain links TRBV3-1 to TRBJ1-2; tentative D call: TRBD1 (5 bases). Germline-derived CDR1 and CDR2 are LGHDT and YNNKEL (reference sequence). The V end lost 4 bases, the J end lost 2 bases, and 8 bases lay between the germline ends. The CDR3 has 13 residues. The CDR3 bases are TGTGCCAGCAGCCCCGGGGCCAACTATGGCTACACCTTC. Protein: CASSPGANYGYTF. The complete variable domain, with remaining parts taken from reference TRBV3-1 and TRBJ1-2, reads DTAVSQTPKYLVTQMGNDKSIKCEQNLGHDTMYWYKQDSKKFLKIMFSYNNKELIINETVPNRFSPKSPDKAHLNLHINSLELGDSAVYFCASSPGANYGYTFGSGTRLTVV.

This clonotype was seen ten or more times. The DNA for the CDR3 is TGTGCCAGCAGCTCAGACGGTGGAGGCTACAATGAGCAGTTCTTC. Its protein product is CASSSDGGGYNEQFF. V usage is TRBV7-6 and J usage is TRBJ2-1; TRBD2 might be the D (5 bases). This CDR3 spans 15 amino acids. Germline CDR1 reads SGHVS; CDR2 reads FNYEAQ. V lost 4 bases to trimming and J lost 3 bases, with 13 bases between them.

This clonotype appeared many times. This rearrangement joins TRBV19 to TRBJ2-5; no definite D call. Germline values: CDR1 LNHDA, CDR2 SQIVND (reference sequence). The V gene lost 1 base and the J gene lost 2 bases, with 5 bases spanning the gap. This CDR3 region has 13 residues. The CDR3 DNA follows: TGTGCCAGTAGTATAGGACATCAAGAGACCCAGTACTTC. This codes for CASSIGHQETQYF.

This clonotype has ten or more counts. The chain joins TRBV27 to TRBJ1-5, with D possibly matching TRBD1 (5 bases). The CDR3 runs 14 residues. V was trimmed by 8 bases and J by 7 bases, leaving 18 bases between them. CDR1 and CDR2 (germline): MNHEY, SMNVEV (reference sequence). This CDR3 reads CASSPQSWDQPQHF. The CDR3 nucleotides read TGTGCCAGCTCCCCGCAGTCTTGGGACCAGCCCCAGCATTTT.

A note on this clonotype: A much larger clone is a single base away; this may be a read error. The conserved phenylalanine or tryptophan is not found at the CDR3 terminus, so this likely reflects a read error. The chain recombines TRBV24-1 with TRBJ2-1, with 7 bases aligning to TRBD1. There are 14 residues in the CDR3. Unmatched junction bases numbered 6, after V lost 7 bases and J lost 4 bases. Germline CDR1 is KGHDR and CDR2 is SFDVKD. The CDR3 bases are TGTGCCACCAGACCCGGGACAGATTACAATGAGCAGTTCCTC. Amino acids: CATRPGTDYNEQFL.

The chain recombines TRBV7-8 with TRBJ2-1; the D call may be TRBD1 or TRBD2 (5 bases each). Germline CDR1 reads SGHVS; CDR2 reads FQNEAQ. V lost 10 bases and J 5 bases, leaving 18 bases between the germline ends. CDR3 length equals 14 residues. The CDR3 sequence: CATETLLGDNEQFF. CDR3 DNA: TGTGCCACCGAGACCCTACTAGGGGACAATGAGCAGTTCTTC.

Points on this clonotype: A read error may be the cause here, since a much bigger clone is one base away. This chain connects TRBV18 to TRBJ1-1, with D tentatively TRBD1 (5 bases). The CDR3 is 14 residues long. In germline, CDR1 is KGHSH, CDR2 LQKENI. Trimming removed 0 bases at V and 5 bases at J, with 10 bases between. The CDR3 nucleotides are TGTGCCAGCTCACCACCAGGGGCGTGGACTGAAGCTTTCTTT. Protein: CASSPPGAWTEAFF.

The rearrangement joins TRBV30 to TRBJ2-3; D may be TRBD2 (6 bases). The CDR3 has 12 residues. Germline CDR1 GTSNPN, CDR2 SVGIG (reference sequence). Between the trimmed V and J ends, which lost 7 bases and 6 bases, there was a span of 14 bases. The CDR3 sequence is CAFRLGGDTQYF. The CDR3 coding sequence is TGTGCCTTCAGGCTGGGGGGTGATACGCAGTATTTT.

Regarding this clonotype: A clone one base away is much larger, so this may be a read error. The chain employs TRBV28 and TRBJ2-7; tentatively, D is TRBD2 (5 bases). There are 14 residues in the CDR3. Per germline, CDR1 MDHEN and CDR2 SYDVKM. The V end lost 3 bases, the J end lost 2 bases, and 11 bases lay between the germline ends. CDR3 DNA sequence: TGTGCCAGCAGTTTTATAGCGAGACCCTACGAGCAGTACTTC. Its protein is CASSFIARPYEQYF.

In its sample, this clonotype was seen a few times. This rearrangement joins TRBV2 to TRBJ1-2; possibly TRBD1 for D (5 bases). In germline, CDR1 is SNHLY, CDR2 FYNNEI. CDR3 length: 13 amino acids. Deletions cut 2 bases from V and 10 bases from J, with 14 bases between. This CDR3 is CASSESGRGVYTF. In DNA, the CDR3 is TGTGCCAGCAGTGAATCGGGGCGGGGAGTCTACACCTTC.

This clonotype was counted ten times or more. This chain joins TRBV7-2 and TRBJ1-1; 8 bases fit TRBD1. CDR1 is SGHTA and CDR2 is FQGNSA in the germline V gene. The CDR3 covers 16 residues. V shed 3 bases and J 2 bases; nucleotides not matched to a gene: 8. Written as DNA, the CDR3 is TGTGCCAGCAGCTTCCCGCAGGGGGCGAGAAACACTGAAGCTTTCTTT. The encoded protein is CASSFPQGARNTEAFF.

As to this clonotype: A much larger clone lies one base from this, so it may be a read error. It is likely a read error, because the conserved phenylalanine at the end of the CDR3 is missing. The chain has TRBV19 and TRBJ1-1; D is uncertain. The CDR3 length is 15 residues. Germline V lookup: CDR1 LNHDA, CDR2 SQIVND (reference sequence). The ends were cut back, 5 bases at V and 0 bases at J, with 13 bases in the middle. The CDR3 coding sequence is TGTGCCAGTAGTGCCCGATTCTTTATGAACACTGAAGCTTTCCTT. Encoded protein: CASSARFFMNTEAFL.